This TCR beta chain came from a study of blood T cell repertoires in COVID-19. The overall study: Acute and convalescent COVID-19 specimens originated in the United States, Italy and Spain. In each case, the material was cDNA or gDNA derived from T cells, B-cell-depleted T cells, or PBMCs.

The V gene lost 6 bases and the J gene lost 7 bases, with 18 bases spanning the gap. CDR3 size: 14 residues. Germline CDR1 LNHDA, CDR2 SQIVND (reference sequence). Per the study methods: Amplification of reference gene primers was used by the study to estimate nucleated cell counts. TCRdb's copy holds only in-frame clones and misses some; the assay was immunoSEQ multiplex PCR. V and J calls and clone size are copied from that table; D and trimming were computed from the DNA. Among 80,000 to 100,000 clones listed, more than 65% were seen once. V is TRBV19 and J is TRBJ1-2, with D possibly being TRBD1 (6 bases). This receptor was taken from a man aged 60-69 years with acute or convalescent COVID-19. The material sequenced was peripheral blood. CDR3 in amino acids: CASSQIPDRPGYTF. In DNA, the CDR3 is TGTGCCAGTAGCCAGATACCTGACAGGCCTGGCTACACCTTC.